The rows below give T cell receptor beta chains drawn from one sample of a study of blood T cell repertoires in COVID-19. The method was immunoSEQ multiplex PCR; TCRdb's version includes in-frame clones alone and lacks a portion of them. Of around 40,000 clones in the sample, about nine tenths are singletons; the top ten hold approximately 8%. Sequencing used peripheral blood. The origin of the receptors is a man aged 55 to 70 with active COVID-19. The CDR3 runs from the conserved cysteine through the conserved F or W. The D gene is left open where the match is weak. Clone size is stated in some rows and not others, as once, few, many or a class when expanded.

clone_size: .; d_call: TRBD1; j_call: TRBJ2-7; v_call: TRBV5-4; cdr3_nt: TGTGCCAGCAGCAAGGGACAGGCTAGGGAAGAGCAGTACTTC; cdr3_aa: CASSKGQAREEQYF
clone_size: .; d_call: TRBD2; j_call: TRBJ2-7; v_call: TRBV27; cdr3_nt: TGTGCCAGCAGTTCATATACTAGCGGGAGCACCTACGAGCAGTACTTC; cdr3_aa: CASSSYTSGSTYEQYF
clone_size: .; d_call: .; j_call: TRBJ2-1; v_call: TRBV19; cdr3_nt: TGTGCCAGTAGTAGTGCGGATGAGCAGTTCTTC; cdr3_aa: CASSSADEQFF
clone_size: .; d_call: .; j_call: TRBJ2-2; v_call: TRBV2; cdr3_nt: TGTGCCAGCAGTGAAGTACTCTTCACCGGGGAGCTGTTTTTT; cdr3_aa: CASSEVLFTGELFF
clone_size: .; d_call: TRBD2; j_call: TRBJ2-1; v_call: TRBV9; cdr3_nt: TGTGCCAGCAGCAGACTAGCGGGAGACCGGAATGAGCAGTTCTTC; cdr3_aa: CASSRLAGDRNEQFF
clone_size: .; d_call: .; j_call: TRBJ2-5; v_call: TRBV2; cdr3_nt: TGTGCCAGCAGCGAAGAGACTAGTGCGAAAGAGACCCAGTACTTC; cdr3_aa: CASSEETSAKETQYF
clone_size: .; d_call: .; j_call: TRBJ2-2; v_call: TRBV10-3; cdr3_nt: TGTGCCATCAGTGACCCTAACACCGGGGAGCTGTTTTTT; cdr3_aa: CAISDPNTGELFF
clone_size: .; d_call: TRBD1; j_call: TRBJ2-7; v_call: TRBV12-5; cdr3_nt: TGTGCTAGTGGTTTCGCGACGGGACAGGGGACCTACGAGCAGTACTTC; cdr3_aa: CASGFATGQGTYEQYF
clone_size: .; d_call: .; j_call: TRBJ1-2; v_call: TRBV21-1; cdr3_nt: TGTGCCAGCAGCAAAGTCGGGGGACAGAGCGACTATGGCTACACCTTC; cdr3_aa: CASSKVGGQSDYGYTF
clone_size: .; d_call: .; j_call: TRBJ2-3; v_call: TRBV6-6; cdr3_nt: TGTGCCAGCAGTTACTCGGTAGCGGCCACCACAGATACGCAGTATTTT; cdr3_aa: CASSYSVAATTDTQYF
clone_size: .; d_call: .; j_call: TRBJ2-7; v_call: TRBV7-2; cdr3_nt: TGTGCCAGCAGAGGAGGGTTAGTGAACGAGCAGTACTTC; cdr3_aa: CASRGGLVNEQYF
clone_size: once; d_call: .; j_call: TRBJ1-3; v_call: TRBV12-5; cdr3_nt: TGTGCTAGTGGTTTCAACCGGACAAGTTCTATCTCTGGAAACACCATATATTTT; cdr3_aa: CASGFNRTSSISGNTIYF
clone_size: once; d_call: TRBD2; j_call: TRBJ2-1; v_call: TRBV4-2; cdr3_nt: TGTGCCAGCAGCCGCTCCGGGACTAGCGGCTACAATGAGCAGTTCTTC; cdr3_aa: CASSRSGTSGYNEQFF
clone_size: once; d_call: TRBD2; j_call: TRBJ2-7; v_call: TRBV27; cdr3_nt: TGTGCCAGCAGTTTAGACGGGCTAGCGGCCTACGAGCAGTACTTC; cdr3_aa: CASSLDGLAAYEQYF
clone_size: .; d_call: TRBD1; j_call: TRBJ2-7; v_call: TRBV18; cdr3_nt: TGTGCCAGCTCACTGGGGACAGGGGAGGCCTACGAGCAGTACTTC; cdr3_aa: CASSLGTGEAYEQYF
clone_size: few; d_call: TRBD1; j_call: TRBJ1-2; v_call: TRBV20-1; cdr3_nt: TGCAGTGCTAGTCGTCCCGGGACAGGGCTTTGGGGCTACACCTTC; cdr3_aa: CSASRPGTGLWGYTF
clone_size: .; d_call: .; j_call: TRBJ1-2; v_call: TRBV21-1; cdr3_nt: TGTGCCAGCAGCAAATCGACAGGTCTGTCCTATGGCTACACCTTC; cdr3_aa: CASSKSTGLSYGYTF
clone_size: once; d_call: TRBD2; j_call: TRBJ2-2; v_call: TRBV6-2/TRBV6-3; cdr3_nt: TGTGCCAGCAGTTGGGGTAGCGGGAGTATTAACACCGGGGAGCTGTTTTTT; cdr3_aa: CASSWGSGSINTGELFF
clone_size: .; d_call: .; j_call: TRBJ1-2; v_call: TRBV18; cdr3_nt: TGTGCCAGCTCACCAAACCCGGCGGATGGCTACACCTTC; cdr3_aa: CASSPNPADGYTF
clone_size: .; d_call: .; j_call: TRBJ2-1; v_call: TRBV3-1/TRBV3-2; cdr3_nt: TGTGCCAGCAGCGACCCCCTAGACAATGAGCAGTTCTTC; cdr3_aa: CASSDPLDNEQFF
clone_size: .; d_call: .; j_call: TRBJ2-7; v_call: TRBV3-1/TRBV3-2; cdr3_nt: TGTGCCAGCAGCCAAGATCCCCAAACGGGAGTAAGCTACGAGCAGTACTTC; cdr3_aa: CASSQDPQTGVSYEQYF
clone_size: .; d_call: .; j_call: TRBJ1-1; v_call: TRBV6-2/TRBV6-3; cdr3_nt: TGTGCCAGCAGTTACGAGGGCCCAAGGGCGGAAGGAACTTTCTTT; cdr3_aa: CASSYEGPRAEGTFF
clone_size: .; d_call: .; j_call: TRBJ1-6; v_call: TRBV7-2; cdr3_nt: TGTGCCAGCAGCTTACCGGAGCTCTCACCCCTCCACTTT; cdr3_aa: CASSLPELSPLHF
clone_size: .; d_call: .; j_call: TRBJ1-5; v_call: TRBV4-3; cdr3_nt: TGCGCCAGCAGCCAAGAGGCCAATAGCAATCAGCCCCAGCATTTT; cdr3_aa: CASSQEANSNQPQHF
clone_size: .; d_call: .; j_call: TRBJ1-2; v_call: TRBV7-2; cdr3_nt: TGTGCCAGCAGTCTTAGAGTACAGGCCGGGGGCTACACCTTC; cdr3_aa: CASSLRVQAGGYTF
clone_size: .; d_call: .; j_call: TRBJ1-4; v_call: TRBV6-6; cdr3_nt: TGTGCCAGCAGTTACCCCGAGGTGGGTGAAAAACTGTTTTTT; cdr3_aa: CASSYPEVGEKLFF